These 15 T cell receptor beta chains were sequenced from one sample in a study of cytomegalovirus exposure and HLA in healthy donors. 13 Jbeta primers and 60 Vbeta primers were used for the PCR. Using immunoSEQ multiplex PCR, the repertoire was profiled, and TCRdb retains in-frame clones only, with some absent. Seen here are 150,000 or so clones, roughly 88% observed once, and the top ten hold roughly 9.3%. Sequenced sample: PBMCs. The source is a man aged 18 to 30 in good health and CMV-seropositive.

The V gene is TRBV7-9, the J gene TRBJ1-1; D is undetermined. The CDR3 is 12 residues long. The germline CDR1 and CDR2 sequences are SEHNR and FQNEAQ (reference sequence). Trimming left V 5 bases short and J 10 bases short, with 14 bases between. In DNA, the CDR3 is TGTGCCAGCAGCGTCGGGCGGGAGGGAGCTTTCTTT. It specifies CASSVGREGAFF.

CDR3 in DNA: TGTGCCAGCTCACCGAACGAGGGATCACCCCTCCACTTT. Amino acids: CASSPNEGSPLHF. The chain couples TRBV18 to TRBJ1-6; D not resolved. The CDR3 spans 13 residues. Trimming pared 3 bases from V and 10 bases from J, leaving 10 bases between. Germline CDR1 is KGHSH and CDR2 is LQKENI.

The CDR3 DNA sequence: TGCGCCAGCAGCTTGGCGACTAGCGGGGGGGACCAGCAGTTCTTC. Translated, it gives CASSLATSGGDQQFF. The chain recombines TRBV5-1 with TRBJ2-1; 14 bases map to TRBD2. The CDR3 runs 15 residues. Per germline, CDR1 SGHRS and CDR2 YFSETQ. The junction had 4 bases not matched to a gene; V was cut back by 0 bases and J by 11 bases.

This chain connects TRBV7-8 to TRBJ2-3; D may be TRBD1 (5 bases). Germline V CDR1 and CDR2: SGHVS, FQNEAQ. V was clipped by 5 bases and J by 2 bases, with 14 bases between them. The CDR3 spans 15 residues. The chain's CDR3 is CASSLVGRSTDTQYF. CDR3 nucleotide sequence: TGTGCCAGCAGCCTTGTGGGGCGGTCCACAGATACGCAGTATTTT. Full variable domain (missing parts from reference TRBV7-8 and TRBJ2-3): GAGVSQSPRYKVAKRGQDVALRCDPISGHVSLFWYQQALGQGPEFLTYFQNEAQLDKSGLPSDRFFAERPEGSVSTLKIQRTQQEDSAVYLCASSLVGRSTDTQYFGPGTRLTVL.

CDR3 residues: CASSLGDRDTDTQYF. CDR3 in DNA: TGCGCCAGCAGCTTGGGGGACAGGGACACAGATACGCAGTATTTT. The J gene is TRBJ2-3, the V gene TRBV5-1; TRBD1 matches at 9 bases. CDR1 SGHRS and CDR2 YFSETQ come from the germline V gene. Trimming took 0 bases from V and 2 from J; bases not matched to a gene: 1. CDR3 length: 15 residues.

The V and J genes are TRBV30 and TRBJ2-3; D unresolved. The length of the CDR3 is 12 residues. The V end lost 0 bases, the J end lost 8 bases, and 9 bases lay between the germline ends. Germline CDR1 is GTSNPN and CDR2 is SVGIG (reference sequence). CDR3: CAWSVSGSTQYF. Here the CDR3 DNA reads TGTGCCTGGAGTGTCTCAGGTTCTACGCAGTATTTT.

The chain joins TRBV10-3 to TRBJ1-5; TRBD1 matches 7 bases. Trimming removed 2 bases from V and 6 bases from J; junction bases left unmatched: 7. Germline V gene data show CDR1 as ENHRY and CDR2 as SYGVKD. The CDR3 sequence is 15 residues long. The CDR3 sequence: CAISEPKNRGQPQHF. The CDR3 nucleotides are TGTGCCATCAGTGAGCCGAAAAACAGGGGTCAGCCCCAGCATTTT.

The CDR3 here is CASSLAGGGYNEQFF. In DNA form, the CDR3 reads TGTGCCAGCAGCTTGGCCGGGGGGGGGTACAATGAGCAGTTCTTC. The chain links TRBV5-4 to TRBJ2-1; the match to TRBD2 covers 8 bases. This CDR3 is 15 amino acids long. Trimming cost V 0 bases and J 4 bases; bases outside gene matches: 3. The germline gives CDR1 SGHNT, CDR2 YYREEE (reference sequence).

The CDR3 DNA reads TGCGCCAGCAGCCCGGTCTCCAGGGACAACGAGCAGTACTTC. Translating it yields CASSPVSRDNEQYF. The genes are TRBV5-1 and TRBJ2-7, with a possible D match to TRBD1 (6 bases). The CDR3 runs 14 residues. In germline, CDR1 is SGHRS, CDR2 YFSETQ. V lost 4 bases to trimming and J lost 5 bases, with 16 bases between them.

This clone came up once. The J gene is TRBJ2-3, the V gene TRBV6-1; 7 bases are shared with TRBD1. The CDR3 is made up of 14 amino acids. V lost 7 bases and J lost 6; bases outside the gene matches: 10. Germline V lookup: CDR1 MNHNS, CDR2 SASEGT. The CDR3 here is CASILDRVLDTQYF. The CDR3, as DNA: TGTGCCAGCATTCTTGACAGGGTACTCGATACGCAGTATTTT.

This clone was observed a single time. The rearrangement joins TRBV30 to TRBJ1-1, with 10 bases lining up with TRBD1. CDR1 and CDR2 (germline): GTSNPN, SVGIG (reference sequence). The CDR3 consists of 15 residues. Trimming removed 4 bases from V and 6 bases from J; junction bases left unmatched: 11. The DNA of the CDR3 is TGTGCCTGGACCTGGGACAGGGGAGTTGGGGCTGAAGCTTTCTTT. This encodes CAWTWDRGVGAEAFF.

V usage is TRBV12-5 and J usage is TRBJ2-6; maybe TRBD1 (7 bases). Per the germline V gene, CDR1 is LGHNT and CDR2 is FRNRAP. Between the trimmed V and J ends, which lost 2 bases and 0 bases, there was a span of 11 bases. The CDR3 loop spans 17 amino acids. The CDR3 DNA follows: TGTGCTAGTGGTTTGCGGCGGGACAGCTCTGGGGCCAACGTCCTGACTTTC. Translating gives CASGLRRDSSGANVLTF.

The chain uses TRBV4-2 and TRBJ2-5; the match to TRBD2 covers 15 bases. CDR3 length: 18 residues. Trimming took 6 bases from V and 1 from J; bases not matched to a gene: 9. The germline CDR1 and CDR2 sequences are LGHNA and YNFKEQ. CDR3 DNA sequence: TGTGCCAGCAGTCCCGGGACTAGCGGGGGGCATTTCCAAGAGACCCAGTACTTC. It specifies CASSPGTSGGHFQETQYF.

The gene calls are TRBV30 and TRBJ1-1; 9 nucleotides line up with TRBD1. The V and J ends lost 1 base and 1 base, in that order; junction bases with no gene match: 4. The CDR3 sequence is 15 residues long. The germline gives CDR1 GTSNPN, CDR2 SVGIG (reference sequence). The chain's CDR3 is CAWSALDRGNTEAFF. The DNA of the CDR3 is TGTGCCTGGAGTGCCCTGGACAGGGGGAACACTGAAGCTTTCTTT.

V is TRBV7-9 and J is TRBJ1-4; maybe TRBD1 (6 bases). This CDR3 is 19 amino acids long. Deletions cut 4 bases from V and 8 bases from J, with 29 bases between. CDR1 is SEHNR and CDR2 is FQNEAQ in the germline V gene (reference sequence). CDR3 sequence reads: CASSSNFATAGGFVEKLFF. The CDR3 DNA reads as TGTGCCAGCAGCTCTAATTTCGCAACGGCGGGGGGCTTCGTAGAAAAACTGTTTTTT.